These 10 T cell receptor beta chains came from one sample sequenced in a study of shared clonotypes between healthy human individuals. Measured with immunoSEQ multiplex PCR; TCRdb has only the in-frame clones, and not every one. The repertoire has fewer than 3 million clones, around 92% of them found once; the top ten carry approximately 0.4%. The material sequenced was naive CD4+ T cells from PBMCs. The subset: CD45RA+ positively selected. The source of these receptors is a man aged 18 to 35 in good health. Some clones in this sample may be carry-over from other donors' samples.

This chain uses TRBV28 with TRBJ1-2, with no clear D. Deletions cut 0 bases from V and 0 bases from J, with 8 bases between. Germline V gene sequence: CDR1 MDHEN, CDR2 SYDVKM. This CDR3 has 15 amino acids. For the CDR3, the DNA is TGTGCCAGCAGTTTATGGAGCCAAGCTAACTATGGCTACACCTTC. It yields the protein CASSLWSQANYGYTF.

This chain's CDR3 is CASSGATGQPQHF. The CDR3, as DNA: TGTGCCAGCAGCGGGGCCACGGGGCAGCCCCAGCATTTT. The chain combines TRBV2 with TRBJ1-5, with D perhaps TRBD1 (5 bases). Trimming left V 6 bases short and J 7 bases short, with 13 bases between. CDR1 and CDR2 (germline): SNHLY, FYNNEI. The CDR3 is made up of 13 amino acids.

Regarding this clone: Other DNA sequences in the sample encode the same CDR3. The chain links TRBV7-9 to TRBJ2-7; D not certain. The CDR3 is made up of 11 amino acids. V lost 5 bases and J 1 base, leaving 3 bases between the germline ends. The germline gives CDR1 SEHNR, CDR2 FQNEAQ (reference sequence). DNA for the CDR3: TGTGCCAGCAGCCCTTCCTACGAGCAGTACTTC. Protein product: CASSPSYEQYF.

The chain uses TRBV7-7 and TRBJ2-5; D assignment may be TRBD1 or TRBD2 (5 bases each). The CDR3 is 15 residues long. CDR1 and CDR2 from the germline V gene are SSHAT and FNYEAQ (reference sequence). Deletions cut 1 base from V and 3 bases from J, with 12 bases between. As DNA, the CDR3 is TGTGCCAGCAGCTTAGGAGGGACGGCAGAAGAGACCCAGTACTTC. Its translation: CASSLGGTAEETQYF.

The chain links TRBV2 to TRBJ1-2, with a weak D call TRBD1 (5 bases). This CDR3 is built from 13 residues. Germline CDR1 SNHLY, CDR2 FYNNEI. V was cut by 8 bases and J by 3 bases, with 13 bases left in between. CDR3 sequence: CASLSGTYYGYTF. The CDR3 coding sequence is TGTGCCAGCCTTTCCGGGACCTACTATGGCTACACCTTC. Together with reference TRBV2 and TRBJ1-2, the CDR3 gives the full variable domain: EPEVTQTPSHQVTQMGQEVILRCVPISNHLYFYWYRQILGQKVEFLVSFYNNEISEKSEIFDDQFSVERPDGSNFTLKIRSTKLEDSAMYFCASLSGTYYGYTFGSGTRLTVV.

The sample holds one count of this clone. V gene TRBV2 combines with J gene TRBJ2-5, with 10 bases fitting TRBD1. V shed 6 bases and J 1 base; nucleotides not matched to a gene: 8. Germline loops: CDR1 SNHLY, CDR2 FYNNEI. The CDR3 contains 16 residues. This CDR3 is CASRRQGANSQETQYF. Here the CDR3 DNA reads TGTGCCAGCAGGAGACAGGGGGCGAACTCCCAAGAGACCCAGTACTTC.

DNA for the CDR3: TGTGCCAGCAGCTTGACGGGGGGCTACACTGAAGCTTTCTTT. Translated: CASSLTGGYTEAFF. The chain employs TRBV11-3 and TRBJ1-1; D possibly corresponds to TRBD1 (6 bases). CDR3 size: 14 residues. The V and J ends lost 3 bases and 3 bases respectively, with 11 bases between them. Looked up from germline, CDR1 is SGHNT and CDR2 is YENEEA.

The gene calls are TRBV5-1 and TRBJ2-3; D unresolved. The CDR3 runs to 16 residues. Germline V CDR1 and CDR2: SGHRS, YFSETQ. V was clipped by 0 bases and J by 2 bases, with 13 bases between them. This CDR3 reads CASSLAGLGTTDTQYF. CDR3 DNA sequence: TGCGCCAGCAGCTTGGCCGGGTTAGGAACCACAGATACGCAGTATTTT.

The V and J genes are TRBV7-9 and TRBJ2-3; possibly TRBD1 for D (6 bases). CDR1 SEHNR and CDR2 FQNEAQ come from the germline V gene (reference sequence). CDR3 length equals 15 residues. V dropped 0 bases and J dropped 4 bases, with 11 bases sitting between them. The CDR3 region has the DNA TGTGCCAGCAGCTTAGCCTGGGACAACCCAGATACGCAGTATTTT. It yields the protein CASSLAWDNPDTQYF.

The rearrangement joins TRBV2 to TRBJ2-5, with no clear D. V lost 8 bases to trimming and J lost 7 bases, with 11 bases between them. This CDR3 comprises 11 residues. CDR1 and CDR2 from the germline V gene are SNHLY and FYNNEI. The CDR3, as DNA: TGTGCCAGCTCCTTCGGTGGGACCCAGTACTTC. Residues: CASSFGGTQYF.